This paragraph reports one T cell receptor (beta chain). Its specificity is unknown. Distinct nucleotide sequences in the sample also encode this CDR3. This sample was taken from a study of shared clonotypes between healthy human individuals. Study results and caveats: Clonotype sharing across donors was expected to vary with sequencing depth. In general, naive subsets displayed greater estimated richness than memory subsets did.

V dropped 4 bases and J dropped 4 bases, with 14 bases sitting between them. Germline values: CDR1 SEHNR, CDR2 FQNEAQ (reference sequence). This CDR3 has 14 residues. Naive CD8 cells comprised CD45RO-negative, CCR7-positively selected cells, excluding terminally differentiated effector memory CD45RA+ cells. Donation came from healthy HIV-negative adults that had no recent acute infections or vaccinations. Using immunoSEQ multiplex PCR, the repertoire was profiled, and TCRdb retains in-frame clones only, with some absent. The sample lists about 820,000 clones, around 92% occurring once. Material: naive CD8+ T cells sorted from blood. The V gene is TRBV7-9, the J gene TRBJ2-7, with D possibly being TRBD2 (6 bases). The TCR originated in a man aged 25-45 years in good health. The CDR3 spells CASSSPGLAYEQYF. The CDR3 DNA sequence: TGTGCCAGCAGCTCTCCGGGACTCGCTTACGAGCAGTACTTC.